The 32 T cell receptor beta chains below were found in one sample sequenced in a study of tumor and adjacent non-tumor tissue in lung cancer (dated by TCRdb to 2016 to 2019). Libraries came from multiplex PCR. Sequencing was carried out with an Illumina HiSeq 2500. TCRbeta libraries were constructed through three rounds of nested PCR with primers (Table S4) according to protocols adapted from ARM-PCR. The public reads were reprocessed in TCRdb via fastp at Q25 and MiXCR, keeping in-frame beta chains. For every CDR3 protein sequence, its rows merge into one entry that carries the most common genes and DNA. The sample yields about 110,000 distinct CDR3 sequences; roughly 80% were counted once. About 40% of the sample is taken by the ten largest. Bulk unsorted tissue served as the source for RNA extraction, and RNA quality was assessed using a NanoDrop ND-1000 and an Agilent 2100. Sequenced input: lung tumor tissue. The receptors come from a woman in her sixties with non-small cell lung cancer.

This clonotype has just one count. A read error may explain this, as a much larger clone is one base away. This chain uses TRBV5-4 with TRBJ2-1; TRBD2 might be the D (6 bases). The CDR3 is 15 residues long. Germline CDR1 SGHNT, CDR2 YYREEE (reference sequence). The V end was cut by 0 bases, the J end by 3 bases, with 10 bases between. The CDR3 is CASSLGAGRYNEQFF. For the CDR3, the DNA is TGTGCCAGCAGCTTGGGGGCGGGGCGCTACAATGAGCAGTTCTTC.

As concerns this clonotype: An end of the junction differs from the germline gene, which may be a read error. The chain uses TRBV20-1 and TRBJ2-5, with D uncertain. The CDR3 extends over 15 amino acids. Per the germline V gene, CDR1 is DFQATT and CDR2 is SNEGSKA (reference sequence). Written as DNA, the CDR3 is TGCAGTGCCCAAAGAGGCGTAAACGAAGCAGAGACCCACTACTTC. The encoded protein is CSAQRGVNEAETHYF.

The chain carries TRBV29-1 and TRBJ2-7; 11 nucleotides line up with TRBD2. V shed 6 bases, J shed 2 bases, and the junction held 9 bases outside the gene matches. This CDR3 has 15 amino acids. Germline assignment: CDR1 SQVTM and CDR2 ANQGSEA. This CDR3 reads CSVINRLAGTYEQYF. CDR3 nucleotide sequence: TGCAGCGTCATTAATAGACTAGCGGGAACCTACGAGCAGTACTTC.

This chain uses TRBV20-1 with TRBJ2-1; D ambiguous. Germline V gene data show CDR1 as DFQATT and CDR2 as SNEGSKA (reference sequence). The V and J ends lost 8 bases and 7 bases respectively, with 18 bases between them. The CDR3 length is 13 residues. For the CDR3, the DNA is TGCAGTCCTAAAGGTTACGGGTCGAATGAGCAGTTCTTC. It codes for CSPKGYGSNEQFF.

This clonotype was counted many times. The chain couples TRBV5-1 to TRBJ1-2; D gene unclear. Germline CDR1 is SGHRS and CDR2 is YFSETQ. The CDR3 runs 13 residues. Trimming pared 0 bases from V and 7 bases from J, leaving 10 bases between. CDR3 nucleotides: TGCGCCAGCAGCTTGGACAGCCCGGCTGGCTACACCTTC. This sequence encodes CASSLDSPAGYTF.

For this clonotype: One junction end does not reproduce the germline sequence, and a read error may be involved. The V call is TRBV20-1, the J call TRBJ2-3, with 12 positions matching TRBD2. This CDR3 is built from 17 residues. From germline, CDR1 is DFQATT and CDR2 SNEGSKA (reference sequence). CDR3 sequence: CSARRASGGASTETQYF. The CDR3 nucleotides read TGCAGTGCTAGAAGGGCTAGCGGGGGGGCAAGCACAGAGACGCAGTATTTT.

About this clonotype itself: A read error may produce the germline difference seen at one junction end. The V call is TRBV6-6, the J call TRBJ1-2; no clear D. The CDR3 is 16 residues long. CDR1 and CDR2 (germline): MNHNY, SVGAGI (reference sequence). CDR3 nucleotides: TGTGACAGCAGTTTATCGGACGGTCGTTTTCTCTATGGCTACACCTTC. Its protein product is CDSSLSDGRFLYGYTF.

Worth noting for this clonotype: A much bigger clone sits one base away, suggesting this may be a read error. The chain joins TRBV7-8 to TRBJ1-2; D ambiguous. This CDR3 spans 15 amino acids. The germline CDR1 and CDR2 sequences are SGHVS and FQNEAQ. Trimming cost V 2 bases and J 7 bases, with 17 bases left between them. The CDR3 here is CASSLNPAWGGGYTF. The CDR3 region has the DNA TGTGCCAGCAGCTTAAACCCGGCATGGGGTGGTGGCTACACCTTC.

With respect to this clonotype: At one end the junction does not follow the germline gene, possibly because of a read error. The chain couples TRBV11-3 to TRBJ1-1; the D gene is possibly TRBD1 (5 bases). Germline V lookup: CDR1 SGHNT, CDR2 YENEEA. The CDR3 consists of 18 residues. This CDR3 reads CTSSLIGPPGRIKTEAFF. CDR3 DNA sequence: TGTACCAGCAGCTTAATTGGGCCTCCGGGACGGATTAAGACTGAAGCTTTCTTT.

This clonotype was found a few times. A much larger clone sits a single nucleotide away, making a read error possible. This chain's CDR3 is CTTYWTSGSYEQYF. CDR3 nucleotide sequence: TGTACCACCTATTGGACTAGCGGGAGCTACGAGCAGTACTTC. The rearrangement joins TRBV10-3 to TRBJ2-7; 13 nucleotides line up with TRBD2. CDR3 length equals 14 residues. Germline loops: CDR1 ENHRY, CDR2 SYGVKD.

Remarks on this clonotype: A single base separates this from a much larger clone, so it may be a read error. The chain carries TRBV20-1 and TRBJ2-7; TRBD2 might be the D (7 bases). Germline V gene sequence: CDR1 DFQATT, CDR2 SNEGSKA (reference sequence). The CDR3 totals 13 residues. Here the CDR3 reads CSTREGGKYEQYF. The CDR3 DNA reads as TGCAGTACTAGAGAGGGGGGGAAATACGAGCAGTACTTC.

Points on this clonotype: An end of the junction does not agree with germline; a read error may underlie this. The J gene is TRBJ2-1, the V gene TRBV6-6, with 9 bases fitting TRBD2. This CDR3 region has 13 residues. The germline CDR1 and CDR2 sequences are MNHNY and SVGAGI (reference sequence). The CDR3 DNA reads TGTACCAGCAGCCAGAGCGGGAGGTATGAGCAGTTCTTC. Translation: CTSSQSGRYEQFF.

V gene TRBV11-3 combines with J gene TRBJ1-1; D possibly corresponds to TRBD1 (5 bases). The CDR3 sequence is 18 residues long. V lost 11 bases, J lost 0 bases, and 28 bases lay in between. Germline CDR1 is SGHNT and CDR2 is YENEEA. The CDR3 coding sequence is TGTGCCTACAGCTTAATTGGGCCGCCGGGACGGGTGAACACTGAAGCTTTCTTT. Its translation: CAYSLIGPPGRVNTEAFF.

Worth noting for this clonotype: A much larger clone differs by one base, so this may be a read error. The chain has TRBV6-5 and TRBJ2-3; 7 nucleotides agree with TRBD2. The CDR3 runs to 14 residues. The V gene's germline CDR1 is MNHEY and CDR2 SVGAGI. Here the CDR3 DNA reads TGTGCCAGCAGTCCCCAGACTAGCACAGATACGCAGAATTTT. As protein: CASSPQTSTDTQNF.

This clonotype was observed many times. The rearrangement uses TRBV4-3 and TRBJ2-2; 8 bases are a match to TRBD1. J lost 4 bases, V lost 5 bases, and 15 bases had no gene match. Germline V lookup: CDR1 LGHNA, CDR2 YSLEER. The CDR3 has 18 residues. The CDR3 is CASSSRGHGERGTGELFF. DNA for the CDR3: TGCGCCAGCAGCTCCAGGGGGCACGGGGAACGCGGCACCGGGGAGCTGTTTTTT.

The chain carries TRBV29-1 and TRBJ2-7, with 12 nucleotides matching TRBD2. The CDR3 is 15 residues long. Germline trimming cut 7 bases from V and 2 bases from J; bases unmatched to any gene: 9. Germline V gene lookup returns CDR1 SQVTM and CDR2 ANQGSEA. This chain's CDR3 is CSAINRLAGAYEQYF. Here the CDR3 DNA reads TGCAGCGCCATTAATAGACTAGCGGGAGCCTACGAGCAGTACTTC.

This clonotype appeared a few times. The junction differs from germline at one of its ends, possibly a read error. The V gene is TRBV6-2 or TRBV6-3, the J gene TRBJ2-7, with a tentative D call TRBD1 (6 bases). The CDR3 covers 14 residues. Germline V CDR1 and CDR2: MNHEY, SVGEGT. The CDR3 is CTSSRSGQSYEQYF. DNA for the CDR3: TGTACCAGTAGCCGCTCCGGACAGTCATACGAGCAGTACTTC.

Of note for this clonotype: The junction does not match germline at one end; this may be a read error. This chain uses TRBV29-1 with TRBJ1-1; 9 nucleotides align to TRBD1. The length of the CDR3 is 14 residues. Germline loops: CDR1 SQVTM, CDR2 ANQGSEA. The chain's CDR3 is CSVGPDGTGFESLF. The CDR3 DNA is TGCAGCGTTGGTCCTGATGGGACAGGGTTTGAATCTTTGTTT.

To note about this clonotype: One end of the junction fails to match germline, which may point to a read error. The chain couples TRBV4-3 to TRBJ2-5; D tentatively fits TRBD1 or TRBD2 (5 bases each). CDR1 and CDR2 (germline): LGHNA, YSLEER. This CDR3 is built from 16 residues. Here the CDR3 DNA reads TGTGCCAGCAGCCAAGAAGGTCGGGGCTGGAGTGAGACCCAGCACTTC. It specifies CASSQEGRGWSETQHF.

This chain joins TRBV20-1 and TRBJ2-7, with 7 positions matching TRBD2. This CDR3 contains 13 residues. CDR1 and CDR2 from the germline V gene are DFQATT and SNEGSKA (reference sequence). CDR3 loop: CNALESGTYEQYF. The CDR3 DNA reads as TGCAATGCCTTAGAAAGCGGGACTTACGAGCAGTACTTC.

V usage is TRBV4-2 and J usage is TRBJ2-6, with 7 bases lining up with TRBD1. This CDR3 comprises 16 residues. Germline V gives CDR1 LGHNA, CDR2 YNFKEQ. The ends lost 1 base at V and 5 bases at J; junction bases unmatched: 5. The CDR3 nucleotides read TGTGCCAGCAGCCAAGGAACAGGGGCCCGGGCCAACGTCCTGACTTTC. Its translation is CASSQGTGARANVLTF.

This clonotype appeared a few times. This may be a read error, as it is one base from a much larger clone. The V gene is TRBV20-1, the J gene TRBJ1-5, with D tentatively TRBD1 (5 bases). Germline CDR1 is DFQATT and CDR2 is SNEGSKA (reference sequence). The CDR3 spans 14 residues. The V gene lost 6 bases and the J gene lost 2 bases, with 14 bases spanning the gap. The CDR3, as DNA: TGCAGTGCACAAAACAGGTACGGCAATCAGCCCCAGCATTTT. This sequence encodes CSAQNRYGNQPQHF.

The sample holds many counts of this clonotype. The gene calls are TRBV5-4 and TRBJ1-2; the match to TRBD1 covers 10 bases. CDR3 length: 13 amino acids. The junction had 2 bases not matched to a gene; V was cut back by 5 bases and J by 4 bases. Per germline, CDR1 SGHNT and CDR2 YYREEE (reference sequence). The CDR3 DNA reads TGTGCCAGCAGATGGACAGGGGGCTATGGCTACACCTTC. Amino acid sequence: CASRWTGGYGYTF.

The chain has TRBV11-3 and TRBJ1-2; D is ambiguous. The CDR3 runs 17 residues. Looked up from germline, CDR1 is SGHNT and CDR2 is YENEEA. V lost 7 bases and J lost 4, with 25 bases in between. The CDR3 DNA follows: TGTGCCAGCAATTTGTTACATGCAGGAGGATCTATCTATGGCTACACCTTC. Translating it yields CASNLLHAGGSIYGYTF.

A few counts support this clonotype. The chain employs TRBV11-3 and TRBJ1-1, with D possibly matching TRBD1 (5 bases). The CDR3 consists of 15 residues. Germline CDR1 is SGHNT and CDR2 is YENEEA. In nucleotides, the CDR3 is TGTGCAGGCAGCTTAGATTCAGGGAGAGGCACTGAAGCTTTCTTT. It is translated as CAGSLDSGRGTEAFF. Using reference TRBV11-3 and TRBJ1-1 for the parts outside the CDR3, the full variable domain is EAGVVQSPRYKIIEKKQPVAFWCNPISGHNTLYWYLQNLGQGPELLIRYENEEAVDDSQLPKDRFSAERLKGVDSTLKIQPAELGDSAVYLCAGSLDSGRGTEAFFGQGTRLTVV.

This clonotype was detected a few times. V gene TRBV20-1 combines with J gene TRBJ2-7; D gene ambiguous. V was pared by 5 bases and J by 2 bases, with 16 bases between. CDR1 is DFQATT and CDR2 is SNEGSKA in the germline V gene (reference sequence). The CDR3 has 14 amino acids. This CDR3 is CSAELKYGTYEQYF. The CDR3 nucleotides read TGCAGTGCTGAGTTAAAGTACGGAACCTACGAGCAGTACTTC.

This clonotype was observed a few times. One end of the junction varies from germline; a read error may be responsible. The chain is built from TRBV5-6 and TRBJ2-3; the D is unclear. Germline CDR1 is SGHDT and CDR2 is YYEEEE. This CDR3 is 15 amino acids long. CDR3 in DNA: TGTGCCAGTAGCTTGGGGTCCCATACCACAGATACGCAGTATTTT. Translating it yields CASSLGSHTTDTQYF.

As concerns this clonotype: A much larger clone differs by one base, so this may be a read error. The conserved phenylalanine or tryptophan normally closing the CDR3 is absent here, so this likely arose from a read error. This chain uses TRBV30 with TRBJ1-5; 7 bases align to TRBD1. The CDR3 is made up of 13 amino acids. Trimming cost V 2 bases and J 4 bases; bases outside gene matches: 2. Germline V lookup: CDR1 GTSNPN, CDR2 SVGIG (reference sequence). The DNA of the CDR3 is TGTGCCTGGAGTACGGGACAGAATCAGCCCCAGCATTCT. Translation: CAWSTGQNQPQHS.

Details on this clonotype: This could be a read error, since a much larger clone is one nucleotide away. The chain has TRBV20-1 and TRBJ2-1; D is uncertain. With 7 bases removed from V and 5 bases from J, the gap between germline ends came to 15 bases. The CDR3 spans 13 residues. The germline V gene encodes CDR1 DFQATT and CDR2 SNEGSKA (reference sequence). CDR3 in DNA: TGCAGTGTACCTCTAGTGGGGAACAATGAGCAGTTCTTC. It is translated as CSVPLVGNNEQFF.

This clonotype was picked up a small number of times. A much larger clonotype is one base distant, so this may be a read error. The chain couples TRBV20-1 to TRBJ2-3; the D gene is possibly TRBD2 (6 bases). Germline V gives CDR1 DFQATT, CDR2 SNEGSKA (reference sequence). The CDR3 covers 16 residues. CDR3 region: CSGTSPLEGSTDTQYF. DNA for the CDR3: TGCAGCGGCACTAGCCCACTCGAAGGTAGCACAGATACGCAGTATTTT.

The chain recombines TRBV28 with TRBJ2-7, with D possibly called TRBD1 or TRBD2 (5 bases each). This CDR3 has 14 residues. With 6 bases removed from V and 8 bases from J, the gap between germline ends came to 20 bases. Germline loops: CDR1 MDHEN, CDR2 SYDVKM. This CDR3 is CASSLNIGDGKQYF. CDR3 coding DNA: TGTGCCAGCAGCTTAAATATAGGGGACGGCAAGCAGTACTTC.

The sample holds one count of this clonotype. One end of the junction is discordant with germline, which a read error may explain. This sequence joins TRBV11-2 and TRBJ1-1, with D possibly matching TRBD1 (5 bases). The CDR3 totals 14 residues. Germline V gene data show CDR1 as SGHAT and CDR2 as FQNNGV. CDR3 in DNA: TGTGCCAACAGCTTAAATACAGGTAACACTGAGGCTTTCTTT. Translation: CANSLNTGNTEAFF.